This TCR beta chain is drawn from a study of T-cell reconstitution after alpha-beta-depleted transplantation in children. This sample's TCRbeta library carried unique molecular identifier barcodes. One entry per CDR3 protein, called by TCRdb with MiXCR from the PCR reads. The table has approximately 170,000 distinct CDR3 sequences, around 10% seen once; the top ten hold approximately 13%. Looked up from germline, CDR1 is SGHRS and CDR2 is YFSETQ. The length of the CDR3 is 13 residues. Trimming shortened V by 5 bases and J by 2 bases, and 11 bases separated the two germline ends. The sample holds many counts of this clonotype. No antigen is known for it. Regarding the study as a whole: As was reported, about two months after transplant, alpha-beta T cells came from several hundred expanded graft clones. By one year post-transplant, T-cell counts and diversity largely arose from T cells that were newly produced.

The chain recombines TRBV5-1 with TRBJ2-7; D not certain. This sequence originates from a boy aged 2-9 years with acute myeloid leukemia, due to receive a stem cell transplant. This material consisted of PBMCs, taken before TCRalphabeta/CD19-depleted stem cell transplant. The CDR3 spells CASREVTTYEQYF. DNA for the CDR3: TGCGCCAGCAGAGAGGTAACGACCTACGAGCAGTACTTC.